These 21 T cell receptor beta chains were all obtained from the same sample, sequenced in a study of sequential checkpoint blockade in melanoma. Repertoires were generated with immunoSEQ multiplex PCR, while TCRdb's copy carries only in-frame clones and drops some. Of 21,000 or so clones in the sample, around 80% were seen once. Treatment here: randomized to nivolumab then ipilimumab (arm A) or the reverse (arm B). Source: CD8+ T cells sorted from blood (inferred from file names), taken from a patient given nivolumab and ipilimumab in sequence. The receptors were sampled from a human donor with melanoma.

This chain uses TRBV5-4 with TRBJ2-2; 8 nucleotides agree with TRBD2. V dropped 9 bases and J dropped 2; count of bases not matched to a gene: 6. The CDR3 loop spans 14 amino acids. CDR1 is SGHNT and CDR2 is YYREEE in the germline V gene (reference sequence). CDR3 residues: CATSAGDNTGELFF. The CDR3 bases are TGTGCCACCTCAGCGGGAGACAACACCGGGGAGCTGTTTTTT.

The gene calls are TRBV5-1 and TRBJ2-7, with D unresolved. Between the trimmed V and J ends, which lost 0 bases and 7 bases, there was a span of 11 bases. The CDR3 covers 13 residues. Germline V CDR1 and CDR2: SGHRS, YFSETQ. CDR3 coding DNA: TGCGCCAGCAGCTTGGACATGTTTTGGGAGCAGTACTTC. Its translation is CASSLDMFWEQYF.

The genes are TRBV10-3 and TRBJ2-7; TRBD1 matches 10 bases. The CDR3 spans 16 residues. CDR1 is ENHRY and CDR2 is SYGVKD in the germline V gene. Trimming at V came to 2 bases and at J to 3 bases, leaving 7 bases not matched to a gene. CDR3 sequence (DNA): TGTGCCATCAGTGAGGCCGGGACAGGGGTTTTCTACGAGCAGTACTTC. Protein sequence: CAISEAGTGVFYEQYF.

The chain links TRBV10-2 to TRBJ2-3, with 10 bases lining up with TRBD1. CDR1 is WSHSY, CDR2 SAAADI, per germline. V was clipped by 8 bases and J by 3 bases; unmatched bases: 5. CDR3 length: 14 amino acids. The CDR3 DNA reads as TGCGCCAGCTGGACAGGGGGAATGACAGATACGCAGTATTTT. Translating gives CASWTGGMTDTQYF.

DNA of the CDR3: TGTGCCAGCAGCGTTGGGTTCGGCTCTCCCGACAGGGAGCAGTACTTC. It translates to CASSVGFGSPDREQYF. This rearrangement joins TRBV7-9 to TRBJ2-7; possible D gene TRBD1, 6 bases. The CDR3 runs 16 residues. The V and J ends lost 5 bases and 7 bases respectively, with 24 bases between them. Germline CDR1 is SEHNR and CDR2 is FQNEAQ (reference sequence).

V usage is TRBV11-2 and J usage is TRBJ2-7; 7 nucleotides match TRBD2. Germline loops: CDR1 SGHAT, CDR2 FQNNGV. Trimming took 3 bases from V and 1 from J; bases not matched to a gene: 3. The CDR3 is 14 amino acids. CDR3 nucleotide sequence: TGTGCCAGCAGCTTGGGGAGGGGATCCTACGAGCAGTACTTC. Protein product: CASSLGRGSYEQYF.

The chain is built from TRBV5-4 and TRBJ2-6; D remains unclear. The V gene's germline CDR1 is SGHNT and CDR2 YYREEE (reference sequence). The ends were cut back, 5 bases at V and 0 bases at J, with 9 bases in the middle. This CDR3 has 15 residues. The CDR3 bases are TGTGCCAGCAGTCCGGTCCGCTCTGGGGCCAACGTCCTGACTTTC. This codes for CASSPVRSGANVLTF.

The chain is built from TRBV7-8 and TRBJ2-5; perhaps TRBD1 as D (6 bases). TRBJ2-7 matches the DNA end more closely, so the J call is doubtful. The CDR3 has 15 amino acids. Germline assignment: CDR1 SGHVS and CDR2 FQNEAQ. The CDR3, as DNA: TGTGCCAGCAGCTTAAACCAGGGGCTTGCCTACGAGCAGTACTTC. This gives the protein CASSLNQGLAYEQYF.

This chain connects TRBV9 to TRBJ1-6; D ambiguous. The CDR3 is 13 amino acids. The germline V gene encodes CDR1 SGDLS and CDR2 YYNGEE. The germline V and J ends were trimmed by 0 bases and 10 bases, with 8 bases remaining between them. DNA for the CDR3: TGTGCCAGCAGCGTAGGCATCAGGTCACCCCTCCACTTT. Its translation is CASSVGIRSPLHF.

This chain links TRBV27 with TRBJ2-7, with TRBD1 matching 8 bases. V shed 2 bases, J shed 4 bases, and the junction held 1 base outside the gene matches. Germline V gene sequence: CDR1 MNHEY, CDR2 SMNVEV (reference sequence). This CDR3 is built from 13 residues. The chain's CDR3 is CASSLDRGYEQYF. Written as DNA, the CDR3 is TGTGCCAGCAGTTTAGACAGGGGATACGAGCAGTACTTC.

V and J are TRBV5-1 and TRBJ2-1; D is uncertain. V was pared by 0 bases and J by 0 bases, with 10 bases between. The germline V gene encodes CDR1 SGHRS and CDR2 YFSETQ. This CDR3 comprises 16 residues. The chain's CDR3 is CASSLDRESSYNEQFF. As DNA, the CDR3 is TGCGCCAGCAGCTTGGATCGCGAAAGCTCCTACAATGAGCAGTTCTTC. Based on the CDR3 plus reference TRBV5-1 and TRBJ2-1, the full variable domain is KAGVTQTPRYLIKTRGQQVTLSCSPISGHRSVSWYQQTPGQGLQFLFEYFSETQRNKGNFPGRFSGRQFSNSRSEMNVSTLELGDSALYLCASSLDRESSYNEQFFGPGTRLTVL.

The rearrangement joins TRBV7-9 to TRBJ2-7; a weak D match, TRBD1 (6 bases). Germline V lookup: CDR1 SEHNR, CDR2 FQNEAQ (reference sequence). V lost 0 bases, J lost 7 bases, and 10 bases lay in between. The CDR3 is 13 residues long. The CDR3: CASSLAGHREQYF. In DNA form, the CDR3 reads TGTGCCAGCAGCTTAGCGGGACATAGGGAGCAGTACTTC.

The gene calls are TRBV29-1 and TRBJ2-1; the D gene is possibly TRBD2 (5 bases). Between the trimmed V and J ends, which lost 2 bases and 3 bases, there was a span of 11 bases. Germline CDR1 reads SQVTM; CDR2 reads ANQGSEA. This CDR3 comprises 14 residues. The CDR3 reads CSVESLASYNEQFF. The CDR3 DNA reads TGCAGCGTTGAATCATTAGCGAGCTACAATGAGCAGTTCTTC.

In this sample, this clone turned up once. This sequence joins TRBV9 and TRBJ1-6; perhaps TRBD1 as D (5 bases). The CDR3 covers 16 residues. Between the trimmed V and J ends, which lost 4 bases and 2 bases, there was a span of 13 bases. From germline, CDR1 is SGDLS and CDR2 YYNGEE. The CDR3 DNA reads as TGTGCCAGCAGCAAGGGACGGGGGGCCTATAATTCACCCCTCCACTTT. As protein: CASSKGRGAYNSPLHF.

The rearrangement links TRBV5-1 to TRBJ1-5, with D unresolved. Germline-derived CDR1 and CDR2 are SGHRS and YFSETQ. Trimming pared 2 bases from V and 4 bases from J, leaving 7 bases between. The CDR3 length is 13 residues. In DNA form, the CDR3 reads TGCGCCAGCAGCTTCGGAGGGAATCAGCCCCAGCATTTT. Translation gives CASSFGGNQPQHF.

The chain has TRBV18 and TRBJ1-2; no definite D call. The V gene's germline CDR1 is KGHSH and CDR2 LQKENI. CDR3 length: 14 residues. Trimming shortened V by 3 bases and J by 3 bases, and 11 bases separated the two germline ends. In DNA form, the CDR3 reads TGTGCCAGCTCACCTGTAGCAGAGTACTATGGCTACACCTTC. Protein product: CASSPVAEYYGYTF.

This chain links TRBV16 with TRBJ1-5; the D is unclear. This CDR3 spans 15 amino acids. V lost 1 base to trimming and J lost 4 bases, with 11 bases between them. CDR1 KGHSY and CDR2 FQNENV come from the germline V gene. The CDR3 region has the DNA TGTGCCAGCAGCCAATGGCACAGAAGTAATCAGCCCCAGCATTTT. Amino acid sequence: CASSQWHRSNQPQHF.

The V call is TRBV5-4, the J call TRBJ2-7, with no clear D. The CDR3 loop spans 12 amino acids. Trimming removed 3 bases from V and 5 bases from J, with 9 bases in between. Germline CDR1 reads SGHNT; CDR2 reads YYREEE (reference sequence). The DNA for the CDR3 is TGTGCCAGCAGCTGGGCTGAACACGAGCAGTACTTC. Translated, it gives CASSWAEHEQYF.

This clone was recorded a few times. V usage is TRBV7-8 and J usage is TRBJ2-3; 10 nucleotides align to TRBD2. The CDR3 is made up of 17 amino acids. V lost 2 bases and J lost 1; bases outside the gene matches: 6. Germline V gene sequence: CDR1 SGHVS, CDR2 FQNEAQ. Here the CDR3 DNA reads TGTGCCAGCAGCTTATCAATAGCGGGGGGCCGCACAGATACGCAGTATTTT. Its protein is CASSLSIAGGRTDTQYF.

CDR3 DNA sequence: TGTGCCAGCAGTTTAACGCGGACACTGGTCTACGAGCAGTACTTC. Amino acids: CASSLTRTLVYEQYF. This chain uses TRBV27 with TRBJ2-7, with D possibly matching TRBD1 (5 bases). Germline values: CDR1 MNHEY, CDR2 SMNVEV (reference sequence). This CDR3 has 15 residues. The V end was cut by 2 bases, the J end by 3 bases, with 14 bases between.

The chain uses TRBV18 and TRBJ1-4; 8 positions agree with TRBD1. CDR3 length: 15 residues. Looked up from germline, CDR1 is KGHSH and CDR2 is LQKENI. With V trimmed by 6 bases and J by 7 bases, 10 bases remained unmatched. The CDR3 loop reads CASSPNRGAGEKLFF. As DNA, the CDR3 is TGTGCCAGCTCCCCCAACAGGGGGGCAGGTGAAAAACTGTTTTTT.